Presented here are 27 T cell receptor beta chains from one specimen sequenced in a study of blood T cell repertoires in COVID-19. Only in-frame clones appear in the TCRdb table, and some are missing; sequencing was by immunoSEQ multiplex PCR. The sample lists roughly 80,000 clones; approximately 90% were seen once. Sequenced input: peripheral blood. These receptors originate from a man between 60 and 75 years old with acute or convalescent COVID-19.

The genes are TRBV5-1 and TRBJ2-3, with TRBD2 identical over 7 bases. Germline V gene sequence: CDR1 SGHRS, CDR2 YFSETQ. V was pared by 1 base and J by 4 bases, with 12 bases of the junction left unmatched. This CDR3 comprises 17 residues. CDR3 sequence reads: CASSLTGGVIYADTQYF. In DNA form, the CDR3 reads TGCGCCAGCAGCTTGACGGGAGGTGTGATATACGCAGATACGCAGTATTTT. The complete variable domain, with remaining parts taken from reference TRBV5-1 and TRBJ2-3, reads KAGVTQTPRYLIKTRGQQVTLSCSPISGHRSVSWYQQTPGQGLQFLFEYFSETQRNKGNFPGRFSGRQFSNSRSEMNVSTLELGDSALYLCASSLTGGVIYADTQYFGPGTRLTVL.

The chain couples TRBV7-3 to TRBJ2-1; 9 bases map to TRBD1. CDR1 and CDR2 from the germline V gene are SGHTA and FQGTGA. The CDR3 length is 16 residues. Trimming removed 5 bases from V and 5 bases from J; junction bases left unmatched: 10. This chain's CDR3 is CASSLGETGGDNEQFF. CDR3 nucleotides: TGTGCCAGCAGCCTAGGCGAGACAGGGGGTGACAATGAGCAGTTCTTC.

J is TRBJ1-5 and V is TRBV11-3; D not certain. The V end lost 2 bases, the J end lost 4 bases, and 6 bases lay between the germline ends. CDR3 length: 13 residues. Germline V gene lookup returns CDR1 SGHNT and CDR2 YENEEA. CDR3: CASSLTRNQPQHF. For the CDR3, the DNA is TGTGCCAGCAGCTTAACTAGGAATCAGCCCCAGCATTTT.

The CDR3 bases are TGCGCCAGCGGATTACAGGGCCCTGGTCCCCAGTACTTC. Protein sequence: CASGLQGPGPQYF. The chain uses TRBV10-2 and TRBJ2-5, with D tentatively TRBD1 (6 bases). The CDR3 extends over 13 amino acids. Germline V gene lookup returns CDR1 WSHSY and CDR2 SAAADI. The ends were cut back, 8 bases at V and 9 bases at J, with 19 bases in the middle.

This clone appeared a single time. This chain joins TRBV11-2 and TRBJ1-2; the D gene is possibly TRBD1 (6 bases). CDR1 and CDR2 (germline): SGHAT, FQNNGV. Trimming removed 0 bases at V and 8 bases at J, with 13 bases between. CDR3 size: 14 residues. The CDR3 loop reads CASSLDHGQRGYTF. For the CDR3, the DNA is TGTGCCAGCAGCTTAGATCACGGACAGAGAGGCTACACCTTC.

V usage is TRBV6-1 and J usage is TRBJ1-5; D not certain. The CDR3 totals 13 residues. The V end was cut by 3 bases, the J end by 6 bases, with 9 bases between. Germline loops: CDR1 MNHNS, CDR2 SASEGT. The CDR3 is CASSEEYRQPQHF. In DNA, the CDR3 is TGTGCCAGCAGTGAGGAGTACCGTCAGCCCCAGCATTTT.

The CDR3 DNA reads TGTGCCAGCAGCCTGACAGGGGTTGCCGGGGAGCTGTTTTTT. It yields the protein CASSLTGVAGELFF. The chain is built from TRBV9 and TRBJ2-2; the match to TRBD1 covers 8 bases. In germline, CDR1 is SGDLS, CDR2 YYNGEE. The CDR3 is made up of 14 amino acids. The V and J ends lost 4 bases and 6 bases, in that order; junction bases with no gene match: 5.

V usage is TRBV30 and J usage is TRBJ2-7, with 14 bases identical to TRBD2. V gave up 5 bases and J gave up 6 bases; unmatched junction bases: 12. Germline V gives CDR1 GTSNPN, CDR2 SVGIG (reference sequence). The CDR3 totals 16 residues. For the CDR3, the DNA is TGTGCCTGGGATCTATCCGGACTAGCGGGAGGACGCGAGCAGTACTTC. Translated, it gives CAWDLSGLAGGREQYF.

The V gene is TRBV19, the J gene TRBJ1-5; 8 positions match TRBD1. The CDR3 has 14 amino acids. V trimming: 2 bases; J trimming: 7 bases; junction bases outside the gene matches: 4. CDR1 is LNHDA and CDR2 is SQIVND in the germline V gene (reference sequence). This chain's CDR3 is CASSIRDRGQPQHF. The CDR3 DNA reads as TGTGCCAGTAGTATAAGAGACAGGGGCCAGCCCCAGCATTTT.

The gene calls are TRBV15 and TRBJ1-3; D remains ambiguous. CDR1 and CDR2 (germline): LNHNV, YYDKDF (reference sequence). The CDR3 has 13 amino acids. V lost 4 bases and J lost 2, with 6 bases in between. CDR3 sequence (DNA): TGTGCCACCAGCATAACAGCTGGAAACACCATATATTTT. Protein product: CATSITAGNTIYF.

V is TRBV2 and J is TRBJ2-2, with 9 bases fitting TRBD1. The CDR3 covers 17 residues. J was trimmed by 4 bases and V by 3 bases; bases with no gene match: 9. Germline loops: CDR1 SNHLY, CDR2 FYNNEI. The CDR3 here is CASSDPRDRGGTGELFF. The CDR3 bases are TGTGCCAGCAGTGATCCTCGCGACAGGGGGGGCACCGGGGAGCTGTTTTTT.

The chain recombines TRBV29-1 with TRBJ1-1; D ambiguous. Germline CDR1 SQVTM, CDR2 ANQGSEA. This CDR3 spans 12 amino acids. Trimming cost V 4 bases and J 1 base, with 7 bases left between them. CDR3 DNA: TGCAGCGTTGTGGCACCGAACACTGAAGCTTTCTTT. Translation gives CSVVAPNTEAFF.

The V and J genes are TRBV15 and TRBJ2-3; D call uncertain. This CDR3 comprises 13 residues. CDR1 and CDR2 (germline): LNHNV, YYDKDF (reference sequence). Trimming removed 2 bases from V and 6 bases from J, with 9 bases in between. The CDR3 sequence is CATSRPGTDTQYF. CDR3 bases: TGTGCCACCAGCAGACCAGGAACCGATACGCAGTATTTT. Full variable domain (remainder filled in from reference TRBV15 and TRBJ2-3): DAMVIQNPRYQVTQFGKPVTLSCSQTLNHNVMYWYQQKSSQAPKLLFHYYDKDFNNEADTPDNFQSRRPNTSFCFLDIRSPGLGDTAMYLCATSRPGTDTQYFGPGTRLTVL.

The rearrangement links TRBV4-2 to TRBJ1-5; D gene unclear. The CDR3 consists of 15 residues. Germline V gene data show CDR1 as LGHNA and CDR2 as YNFKEQ. The V end lost 0 bases, the J end lost 1 base, and 7 bases lay between the germline ends. As DNA, the CDR3 is TGTGCCAGCAGCCAAGAGTATGGCAGCAATCAGCCCCAGCATTTT. Encoded protein: CASSQEYGSNQPQHF.

This CDR3 is CASRLSISATNEKLFF. The CDR3 DNA is TGTGCCAGCAGGCTCTCAATCAGTGCAACTAATGAAAAACTGTTTTTT. The chain uses TRBV7-8 and TRBJ1-4; no clear D. The CDR3 is 16 residues long. V was clipped by 6 bases and J by 0 bases, with 14 bases between them. The V gene's germline CDR1 is SGHVS and CDR2 FQNEAQ.

The CDR3 reads CAIRTSGSVELFF. CDR3 bases: TGTGCCATACGGACTAGCGGGAGTGTGGAGCTGTTTTTT. The chain combines TRBV7-2 with TRBJ2-2; 13 bases fit TRBD2. The CDR3 has 13 amino acids. Per germline, CDR1 SGHTA and CDR2 FQGNSA. V lost 10 bases to trimming and J lost 10 bases; unmatched junction nucleotides: 6.

This chain joins TRBV14 and TRBJ1-6; unclear D gene. Looked up from germline, CDR1 is SGHDN and CDR2 is FVKESK. Deletions cut 0 bases from V and 7 bases from J, with 10 bases between. CDR3 size: 15 residues. The CDR3 region has the DNA TGTGCCAGCAGCCAAGACCTATCATCGAATTCACCCCTCCACTTT. Amino acid sequence: CASSQDLSSNSPLHF.

This chain links TRBV27 with TRBJ1-2; 9 nucleotides match TRBD1. CDR3 size: 14 residues. Germline values: CDR1 MNHEY, CDR2 SMNVEV (reference sequence). The V and J ends lost 5 bases and 6 bases, in that order; junction bases with no gene match: 7. This chain's CDR3 is CASSPNRGRDGYTF. CDR3 coding DNA: TGTGCCAGCAGTCCCAACAGGGGGCGTGATGGCTACACCTTC.

This clone appeared a single time. V usage is TRBV28 and J usage is TRBJ2-1, with 13 bases identical to TRBD2. With 7 bases clipped from V and 10 bases from J, the junction kept 10 bases outside the gene matches. The germline CDR1 and CDR2 sequences are MDHEN and SYDVKM. This CDR3 spans 15 amino acids. CDR3 in amino acids: CASTPWTSGRGEQFF. CDR3 bases: TGTGCCAGCACCCCTTGGACTAGCGGGAGAGGGGAGCAGTTCTTC.

The gene calls are TRBV11-2 and TRBJ2-5; 11 bases are shared with TRBD2. Looked up from germline, CDR1 is SGHAT and CDR2 is FQNNGV. There are 13 residues in the CDR3. The ends lost 5 bases at V and 14 bases at J; junction bases unmatched: 10. CDR3 coding DNA: TGTGCCAGCAGCCCAACTCTAGCGGGGGGAATATACTTC. This sequence encodes CASSPTLAGGIYF.

The chain employs TRBV9 and TRBJ1-2, with D perhaps TRBD1 (5 bases). The CDR3 is made up of 13 amino acids. Per the germline V gene, CDR1 is SGDLS and CDR2 is YYNGEE. V lost 4 bases and J 8 bases, leaving 15 bases between the germline ends. The CDR3 DNA sequence: TGTGCCAGCAGCCCCACGTCAGGGCGAGGCTACACCTTC. It encodes CASSPTSGRGYTF.

V is TRBV18 and J is TRBJ2-1, with TRBD2 identical over 8 bases. CDR1 is KGHSH and CDR2 is LQKENI in the germline V gene. V was clipped by 2 bases and J by 3 bases; unmatched bases: 0. CDR3 length: 14 residues. The CDR3 spells CASSPTSGYNEQFF. The CDR3 region has the DNA TGTGCCAGCTCACCAACTAGCGGCTACAATGAGCAGTTCTTC.

The genes are TRBV5-1 and TRBJ1-5; TRBD1 is a possible D gene (5 bases). This CDR3 region has 13 residues. V lost 1 base, J lost 5 bases, and 7 bases lay in between. Germline-derived CDR1 and CDR2 are SGHRS and YFSETQ. CDR3 DNA sequence: TGCGCCAGCAGCTTGACGGGGGATCAGCCCCAGCATTTT. It is translated as CASSLTGDQPQHF.

This rearrangement joins TRBV5-1 to TRBJ2-3; D is perhaps TRBD2 (5 bases). Per the germline V gene, CDR1 is SGHRS and CDR2 is YFSETQ. This CDR3 is 13 amino acids long. Trimming shortened V by 3 bases and J by 5 bases, and 10 bases separated the two germline ends. As DNA, the CDR3 is TGCGCCAGCAGCTCCCTAGCTGGAGATACGCAGTATTTT. Protein: CASSSLAGDTQYF.

Written as DNA, the CDR3 is TGTGCCAGCAGCTATCTAGCGGGAGCCTACAATGAGCAGTTCTTC. It is translated as CASSYLAGAYNEQFF. This chain connects TRBV7-3 to TRBJ2-1, with TRBD2 identical over 10 bases. The CDR3 sequence is 15 residues long. V was clipped by 4 bases and J by 2 bases; unmatched bases: 2. Germline values: CDR1 SGHTA, CDR2 FQGTGA.

The chain carries TRBV12-3 or TRBV12-4 and TRBJ1-2; the D is unclear. Trimming stripped 5 bases from V and 3 bases from J, with 10 bases between. The CDR3 contains 13 residues. CDR3 nucleotide sequence: TGTGCCAGCAGTCCCGGAGGCGACTATGGCTACACCTTC. This codes for CASSPGGDYGYTF.

This chain connects TRBV9 to TRBJ2-3, with D uncertain. The length of the CDR3 is 14 residues. The V gene's germline CDR1 is SGDLS and CDR2 YYNGEE. Trimming took off 0 bases at V and 0 bases at J, with 5 bases between the two ends. In nucleotides, the CDR3 is TGTGCCAGCAGCGTAGATACTAGCACAGATACGCAGTATTTT. As protein: CASSVDTSTDTQYF.